The 17 T cell receptor beta chains listed next were all sequenced from one sample in a study of cytomegalovirus exposure and HLA in healthy donors. Clones were sequenced by immunoSEQ multiplex PCR, and TCRdb holds only the in-frame ones, with some missing. The sample comprises 50,000 to 70,000 clones, approximately 95% of which are singletons, and approximately 5.4% rests with the top ten. The sequenced sample consisted of PBMCs. The receptors originated from a woman aged 18 to 35 in good health and CMV-seropositive.

J is TRBJ2-2 and V is TRBV18, with TRBD2 matching 7 bases. Germline V gives CDR1 KGHSH, CDR2 LQKENI. The V segment lost 2 bases and the J segment 0 bases; nucleotides outside the gene matches: 6. This CDR3 has 17 amino acids. In nucleotides, the CDR3 is TGTGCCAGCTCACCAATAGTACTAGCGACGAACACCGGGGAGCTGTTTTTT. Amino acid sequence: CASSPIVLATNTGELFF.

This clone has a single count. The V gene is TRBV18, the J gene TRBJ1-5, with no clear D. The CDR3 runs to 16 residues. Per the germline V gene, CDR1 is KGHSH and CDR2 is LQKENI. Between the trimmed V and J ends, which lost 2 bases and 0 bases, there was a span of 11 bases. In nucleotides, the CDR3 is TGTGCCAGCTCACCAGGAGTACCATATAGCAATCAGCCCCAGCATTTT. Translating gives CASSPGVPYSNQPQHF.

The chain is built from TRBV9 and TRBJ2-7; 7 nucleotides line up with TRBD2. The CDR3 has 14 amino acids. Trimming removed 0 bases from V and 0 bases from J; junction bases left unmatched: 0. Germline CDR1 is SGDLS and CDR2 is YYNGEE. The CDR3 coding sequence is TGTGCCAGCAGCGTAGGGGACTACTCCTACGAGCAGTACTTC. Amino acid sequence: CASSVGDYSYEQYF.

The chain joins TRBV15 to TRBJ2-3, with TRBD1 matching over 8 bases. Looked up from germline, CDR1 is LNHNV and CDR2 is YYDKDF (reference sequence). Trimming took 0 bases from V and 2 from J; bases not matched to a gene: 4. The CDR3 extends over 16 amino acids. CDR3 in DNA: TGTGCCACCAGCAGAGATCAGGGACAGGCCACAGATACGCAGTATTTT. It yields the protein CATSRDQGQATDTQYF.

This chain links TRBV2 with TRBJ1-2, with TRBD1 as a possible D gene (5 bases). This CDR3 region has 14 residues. Trimming pared 2 bases from V and 5 bases from J, leaving 12 bases between. Germline lookup yields CDR1 SNHLY and CDR2 FYNNEI. The CDR3 region is CASSESRGRYGYTF. The CDR3 DNA follows: TGTGCCAGCAGTGAAAGTAGGGGCCGGTATGGCTACACCTTC.

The chain carries TRBV11-2 and TRBJ1-4; 7 bases are shared with TRBD1. The CDR3 is 16 amino acids. With 5 bases clipped from V and 7 bases from J, the junction kept 13 bases outside the gene matches. Germline V gene data show CDR1 as SGHAT and CDR2 as FQNNGV. CDR3 bases: TGTGCCAGCAGCCCACGTAGGACAGGAAGGGGTGAAAAACTGTTTTTT. The encoded protein is CASSPRRTGRGEKLFF.

V gene TRBV4-1 combines with J gene TRBJ2-1, with TRBD2 matching 8 bases. The CDR3 totals 12 residues. With 5 bases clipped from V and 15 bases from J, the junction kept 9 bases outside the gene matches. The germline gives CDR1 MGHRA, CDR2 YSYEKL. DNA of the CDR3: TGCGCCAGCAGCATGGCGGGGGGCCTCCGGTTCTTC. Translating it yields CASSMAGGLRFF.

This chain connects TRBV4-2 to TRBJ2-5; no clear D gene. The CDR3 spans 15 residues. The V end lost 0 bases, the J end lost 1 base, and 9 bases lay between the germline ends. The V gene's germline CDR1 is LGHNA and CDR2 YNFKEQ. In DNA form, the CDR3 reads TGTGCCAGCAGCCAAGATGGCCAGTCCCAAGAGACCCAGTACTTC. It yields the protein CASSQDGQSQETQYF.

This clone was observed a single time. This chain joins TRBV28 and TRBJ2-7; 7 bases map to TRBD2. In germline, CDR1 is MDHEN, CDR2 SYDVKM. The ends lost 3 bases at V and 2 bases at J; junction bases unmatched: 10. The CDR3 runs to 16 residues. Here the CDR3 DNA reads TGTGCCAGCAGTTTTTCCGGACTAGGGGTGACCTACGAGCAGTACTTC. As protein: CASSFSGLGVTYEQYF.

The V gene is TRBV9, the J gene TRBJ2-2; possibly TRBD1 for D (6 bases). The CDR3 sequence is 18 residues long. Trimming removed 4 bases from V and 4 bases from J, with 23 bases in between. The germline V gene has CDR1 SGDLS and CDR2 YYNGEE. The CDR3 DNA sequence: TGTGCCAGCAGCCCACCCGAGTGGAGAGGGGGTGTCACCGGGGAGCTGTTTTTT. Its translation: CASSPPEWRGGVTGELFF.

The chain couples TRBV19 to TRBJ1-5, with 8 bases that match TRBD1. The CDR3 length is 15 residues. J was trimmed by 3 bases and V by 2 bases; bases with no gene match: 3. Germline assignment: CDR1 LNHDA and CDR2 SQIVND (reference sequence). The CDR3 loop is CASSIQGANNQPQHF. CDR3 nucleotides: TGTGCCAGTAGTATACAGGGGGCCAACAATCAGCCCCAGCATTTT.

This clone was observed a few times. The chain recombines TRBV10-3 with TRBJ1-2, with 7 bases lining up with TRBD1. V lost 6 bases, J lost 4 bases, and 11 bases stayed unmatched. Germline assignment: CDR1 ENHRY and CDR2 SYGVKD. CDR3 length: 15 amino acids. The CDR3 region has the DNA TGTGCCATCAGGGAATACAGGGGCCCGCCCTATGGCTACACCTTC. Protein sequence: CAIREYRGPPYGYTF.

The chain is built from TRBV4-1 and TRBJ1-2; 7 bases are a match to TRBD1. Germline V lookup: CDR1 MGHRA, CDR2 YSYEKL. Trimming removed 3 bases from V and 5 bases from J; junction bases left unmatched: 3. This CDR3 contains 13 residues. CDR3 bases: TGCGCCAGCAGCCATCAACAGGGGTATGGCTACACCTTC. Protein sequence: CASSHQQGYGYTF.

CDR3 amino acids: CASSYEPGANYGYTF. CDR3 DNA sequence: TGTGCCAGCAGTTACGAGCCAGGGGCGAACTATGGCTACACCTTC. The chain combines TRBV6-5 with TRBJ1-2, with TRBD1 as a possible D gene (6 bases). Looked up from germline, CDR1 is MNHEY and CDR2 is SVGAGI. Trimming pared 2 bases from V and 2 bases from J, leaving 12 bases between. This CDR3 contains 15 residues.

The chain links TRBV7-6 to TRBJ2-7; maybe TRBD1 (5 bases). The CDR3 has 14 residues. The V and J ends lost 1 base and 3 bases respectively, with 10 bases between them. The V gene's germline CDR1 is SGHVS and CDR2 FNYEAQ. The CDR3 sequence: CASSLDTGNYEQYF. The CDR3 DNA is TGTGCCAGCAGCTTAGATACAGGAAACTACGAGCAGTACTTC. The full variable domain, rest sourced from reference TRBV7-6 and TRBJ2-7, is GAGVSQSPRYKVTKRGQDVALRCDPISGHVSLYWYRQALGQGPEFLTYFNYEAQQDKSGLPNDRFSAERPEGSISTLTIQRTEQRDSAMYRCASSLDTGNYEQYFGPGTRLTVT.

The table lists this clone with a count of one. This rearrangement joins TRBV11-2 to TRBJ2-5, with D perhaps matching TRBD1 (6 bases). The CDR3 runs 13 residues. V was shortened by 4 bases and J by 2 bases, with 8 bases between the two germline ends. Germline loops: CDR1 SGHAT, CDR2 FQNNGV. CDR3 in DNA: TGTGCCAGCAGCTCGACAGGTCAAGAGACCCAGTACTTC. This encodes CASSSTGQETQYF.

This clone has a single count. The chain joins TRBV5-6 to TRBJ2-5; D call uncertain. The CDR3 spans 13 residues. The V gene's germline CDR1 is SGHDT and CDR2 YYEEEE. V shed 1 base and J shed 0 bases, with 4 bases lying between them. The CDR3 DNA reads TGTGCCAGCAGCTTGCAGGACCAAGAGACCCAGTACTTC. This translates into CASSLQDQETQYF.